This TCR beta chain was observed in a study of T cells in localized non-small cell lung cancer. Comment on this clone: What it binds is not known.

The method was immunoSEQ multiplex PCR; TCRdb's version includes in-frame clones alone and lacks a portion of them. The sample has roughly 38,000 clones, around 90% seen once. Germline V CDR1 and CDR2: SGDLS, YYNGEE. The CDR3 consists of 11 residues. V lost 4 bases to trimming and J lost 10 bases, with 11 bases between them. General study points: For the top 100 tumor clones, a median roughly 56 also appeared in adjacent lung. Adjacent uninvolved lung tissue had the highest T cell clonality, exceeding tumor. Owing to sequencing of a solitary tumor region, heterogeneity cannot be discounted.

The clonotype originates from a man aged 18-49 years with stage I lung adenocarcinoma. Sequenced here: peripheral blood, sampled before any cancer treatment. This sequence joins TRBV9 and TRBJ2-5; D perhaps matches TRBD1 (5 bases). In nucleotides, the CDR3 is TGTGCCAGCAGCAACCAGGGCGGCCAGTACTTC. Protein sequence: CASSNQGGQYF.